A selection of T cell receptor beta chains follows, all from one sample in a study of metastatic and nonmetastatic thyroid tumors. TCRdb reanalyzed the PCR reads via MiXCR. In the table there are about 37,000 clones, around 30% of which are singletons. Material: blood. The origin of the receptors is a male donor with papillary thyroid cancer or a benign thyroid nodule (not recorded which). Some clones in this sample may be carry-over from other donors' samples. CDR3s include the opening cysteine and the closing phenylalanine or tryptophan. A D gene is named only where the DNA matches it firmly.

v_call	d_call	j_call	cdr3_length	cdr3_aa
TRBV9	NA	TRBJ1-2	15	CASSFLTDANYGYTF
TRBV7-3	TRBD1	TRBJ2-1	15	CASSPTGQGYNEQFF
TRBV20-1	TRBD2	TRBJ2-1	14	CSAGLAGLYNEQFF
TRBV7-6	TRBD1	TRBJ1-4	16	CASSPYSGQGGEKLFF
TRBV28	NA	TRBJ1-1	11	CASSFYTEAFF
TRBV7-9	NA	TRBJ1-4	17	CASSLGQVNPAGEKLFF
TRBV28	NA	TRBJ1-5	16	CASSNRVRADYQPQHF
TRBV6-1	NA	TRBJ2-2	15	CASIRQTENTGELFF
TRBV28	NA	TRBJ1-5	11	CASSLHQPQHF
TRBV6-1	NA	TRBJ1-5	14	CASSELGGSQPQHF
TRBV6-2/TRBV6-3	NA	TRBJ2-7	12	CASSQSGYEQYF
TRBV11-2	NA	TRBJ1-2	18	CASSFRSGARLYNYGYTF
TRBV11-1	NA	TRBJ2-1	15	CASSPWGGTNNEQFF
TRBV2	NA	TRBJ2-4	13	CASSVLAKNIQYF
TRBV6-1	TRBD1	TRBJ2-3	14	CASTRDRVTDTQYF
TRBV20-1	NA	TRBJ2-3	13	CSAASWSGDIQYF
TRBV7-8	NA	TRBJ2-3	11	CAIIPSDTQYF
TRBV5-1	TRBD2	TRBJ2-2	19	CASSSLTSGRSIPTGELFF
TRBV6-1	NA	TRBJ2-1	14	CASTPGLDYNEQFF
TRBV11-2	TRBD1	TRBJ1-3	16	CASSYIDRVVGNTIYF
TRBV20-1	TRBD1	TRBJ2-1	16	CSARSGGPRGRNEQFF
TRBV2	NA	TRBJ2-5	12	CASSGFLETQYF
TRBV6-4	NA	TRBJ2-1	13	CASSEGDYNEQFF
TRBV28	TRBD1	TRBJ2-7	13	CASRTGFRYEQYF
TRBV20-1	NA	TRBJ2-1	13	CSARDWLANEQFF
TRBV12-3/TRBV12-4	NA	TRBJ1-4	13	CASGGTTNEKLFF
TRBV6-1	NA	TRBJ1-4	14	CASSEMRGVPKLFF
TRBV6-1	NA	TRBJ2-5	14	CASSEGGGAETQYF
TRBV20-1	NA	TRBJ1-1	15	CSARDRVSLDTEAFF
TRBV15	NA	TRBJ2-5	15	CATSREGDSAETQYF
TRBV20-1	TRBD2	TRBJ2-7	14	CSARDPSGSSEQYF
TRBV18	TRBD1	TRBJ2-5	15	CASSPGTGSGETQYF
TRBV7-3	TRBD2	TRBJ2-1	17	CASSSTASGLAGNEQFF
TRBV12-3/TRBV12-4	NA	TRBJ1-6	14	CASSLSGVNSPLHF
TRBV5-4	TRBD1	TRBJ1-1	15	CASSLETGVTTEAFF
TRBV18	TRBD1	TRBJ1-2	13	CASTLGQGYGYTF
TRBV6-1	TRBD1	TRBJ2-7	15	CASSLFRDRGFEQYF
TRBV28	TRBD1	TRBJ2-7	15	CASSATGTEGYEQYF
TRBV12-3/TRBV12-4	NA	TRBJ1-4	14	CASSLDRNNEKLFF
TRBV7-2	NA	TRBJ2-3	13	CASSQSRIDTQYF
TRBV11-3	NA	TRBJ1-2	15	CATPPSGDSPYGYTF
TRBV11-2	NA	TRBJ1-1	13	CASSLSRNTEAFF
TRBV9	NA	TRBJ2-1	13	CASSLGRSNEQFF
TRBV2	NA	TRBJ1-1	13	CASSATSVPEAFF
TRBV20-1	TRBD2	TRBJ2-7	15	CSARGITSGINEQYF
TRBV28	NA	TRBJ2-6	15	CATWRGASGANVLTF
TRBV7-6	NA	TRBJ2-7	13	CASSHPSRDEQYF
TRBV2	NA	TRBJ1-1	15	CASSSVTGRGTEAFF
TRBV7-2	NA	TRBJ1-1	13	CASSSHGGTEAFF
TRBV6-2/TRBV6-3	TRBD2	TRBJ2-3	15	CASGLGGIHQDTQYF
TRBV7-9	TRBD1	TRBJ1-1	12	CASSDRDSESFF
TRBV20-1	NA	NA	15	CSARGRLEPQETQYF
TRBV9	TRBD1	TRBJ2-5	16	CASSASWVRGQETQYF
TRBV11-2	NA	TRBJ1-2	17	CASSLVGRGIYNYGYTF